The 20 T cell receptor beta chains below come from one sample, sequenced in a study of CD8+ T cells in alopecia areata (dated by TCRdb to about 2018). The library was generated by the immunoSEQ multiplex PCR assay. To provide template for TCR sequencing, every sample had RNA extracted and reverse transcribed into cDNA. In its TCRdb copy, this immuneACCESS table keeps in-frame sequences only and misses some clones. Where compared with another copy, unresolved V genes explain less than half of these, and the others have no known cause. Across this sample there are about 69,000 clones, with approximately 64% seen only once. The ten largest clones add up to around a sixth of the sample. The sample's time point label is to be understood as: baseline before oral tofacitinib. Sequenced material: CD8+ T cells sorted from blood, taken at week 0. The receptors were gathered from a human donor with alopecia areata.

CDR3 protein: CAWTLSQMGHQSSYNEQFF. The CDR3 DNA reads TGTGCCTGGACCCTCTCCCAAATGGGACACCAGAGCTCCTACAATGAGCAGTTCTTC. The chain recombines TRBV30 with TRBJ2-1, with D maybe TRBD1 (6 bases). Trimming stripped 4 bases from V and 0 bases from J, with 25 bases between. The CDR3 loop spans 19 amino acids. Looked up from germline, CDR1 is GTSNPN and CDR2 is SVGIG (reference sequence).

The chain couples TRBV27 to TRBJ2-7; either TRBD1 or TRBD2 may fit D (6 bases each). This CDR3 contains 17 residues. V lost 5 bases, J lost 3 bases, and 23 bases lay in between. Germline V gene sequence: CDR1 MNHEY, CDR2 SMNVEV (reference sequence). The CDR3 loop reads CASSLGSGTTYSYEQYF. The CDR3 coding sequence is TGTGCCAGCAGTCTCGGGAGTGGGACAACCTACAGCTACGAGCAGTACTTC.

The chain combines TRBV27 with TRBJ2-7; D perhaps matches TRBD2 (5 bases). With 6 bases removed from V and 5 bases from J, the gap between germline ends came to 14 bases. CDR1 and CDR2 from the germline V gene are MNHEY and SMNVEV (reference sequence). This CDR3 contains 13 residues. DNA for the CDR3: TGTGCCAGCAGCCAAACTACTAGGAACGAGCAGTACTTC. The encoded protein is CASSQTTRNEQYF.

This clone was seen more than once but under ten times. The chain couples TRBV6-4 to TRBJ2-7; D not resolved. Trimming took 3 bases from V and 2 from J, leaving 8 bases between them. The CDR3 has 13 amino acids. Germline V gives CDR1 MRHNA, CDR2 SNTAGT. The CDR3 DNA follows: TGTGCCAGCAGTGAGGGAAGCGCCTACGAGCAGTACTTC. As protein: CASSEGSAYEQYF.

This clone was found a few times. The V and J genes are TRBV7-9 and TRBJ2-5; D is uncertain. The CDR3 loop spans 14 amino acids. Germline assignment: CDR1 SEHNR and CDR2 FQNEAQ (reference sequence). Trimming stripped 1 base from V and 1 base from J, with 7 bases between. CDR3 loop: CASSLVGSQETQYF. CDR3 DNA sequence: TGTGCCAGCAGCTTAGTGGGGTCCCAAGAGACCCAGTACTTC.

A few counts support this clone. The chain is built from TRBV27 and TRBJ1-1; unclear D gene. V gave up 3 bases and J gave up 1 base, with 6 bases separating them. CDR1 and CDR2 from the germline V gene are MNHEY and SMNVEV (reference sequence). The CDR3 is 13 residues long. In nucleotides, the CDR3 is TGTGCCAGCAGTTTTGCCAGGAACACTGAAGCTTTCTTT. Translated: CASSFARNTEAFF.

Worth noting for this clone: The same CDR3 is also encoded by other DNA sequences in this sample. The chain has TRBV29-1 and TRBJ2-3; 12 bases agree with TRBD2. The V gene's germline CDR1 is SQVTM and CDR2 ANQGSEA. The J segment lost 10 bases and the V segment lost 7 bases, leaving 36 bases of the junction unmatched. The CDR3 is made up of 22 amino acids. In DNA form, the CDR3 reads TGCAGCGCCCCGAGGCGGACACCCTCTGTACTAGCGGGGGGCGGTCGCCGGGGTCCGCAGTATTTT. Amino acid sequence: CSAPRRTPSVLAGGGRRGPQYF.

Written as DNA, the CDR3 is TGTGCCAGCAGTTATGGTTCTACGGAGACCCAGTACTTC. Translating it yields CASSYGSTETQYF. The chain links TRBV6-5 to TRBJ2-5; D gene ambiguous. The CDR3 is made up of 13 amino acids. Germline V gene lookup returns CDR1 MNHEY and CDR2 SVGAGI. Trimming removed 3 bases from V and 5 bases from J, with 10 bases in between.

The rearrangement uses TRBV30 and TRBJ2-7, with TRBD1 matching over 7 bases. The CDR3 runs 15 residues. With V trimmed by 0 bases and J by 3 bases, 8 bases remained unmatched. The germline gives CDR1 GTSNPN, CDR2 SVGIG (reference sequence). In DNA form, the CDR3 reads TGTGCCTGGAGTGTACGGGACAGCTACCTCTACGAGCAGTACTTC. Its translation: CAWSVRDSYLYEQYF.

This chain joins TRBV7-6 and TRBJ1-1; 7 bases map to TRBD1. CDR3 length: 15 amino acids. CDR1 SGHVS and CDR2 FNYEAQ come from the germline V gene. The ends lost 7 bases at V and 2 bases at J; junction bases unmatched: 10. CDR3 sequence reads: CASTSRQGINTEAFF. In DNA, the CDR3 is TGTGCCAGCACCTCTCGACAGGGTATCAACACTGAAGCTTTCTTT.

In this sample, this clone turned up a few times. The chain employs TRBV29-1 and TRBJ2-2; 14 bases line up with TRBD2. The germline V gene has CDR1 SQVTM and CDR2 ANQGSEA. CDR3 length: 16 residues. Trimming removed 6 bases from V and 0 bases from J; junction bases left unmatched: 3. In nucleotides, the CDR3 is TGCAGCGTGGAGGGACTAGCGGGAGCGAACACCGGGGAGCTGTTTTTT. Its protein is CSVEGLAGANTGELFF.

DNA of the CDR3: TGCAGCGTTCCAGGGGGTAGGGCAGATACGCAGTATTTT. It codes for CSVPGGRADTQYF. This sequence joins TRBV29-1 and TRBJ2-3, with TRBD1 matching 7 bases. Trimming removed 5 bases from V and 4 bases from J; junction bases left unmatched: 6. The CDR3 is 13 amino acids. Germline CDR1 reads SQVTM; CDR2 reads ANQGSEA.

The V gene is TRBV5-1, the J gene TRBJ2-1; 10 bases align to TRBD1. CDR3 length equals 16 residues. Germline trimming cut 7 bases from V and 0 bases from J; bases unmatched to any gene: 7. Germline lookup yields CDR1 SGHRS and CDR2 YFSETQ. The CDR3 loop reads CASYKGDRGSYNEQFF. Here the CDR3 DNA reads TGCGCCAGCTACAAAGGGGACAGGGGCTCCTACAATGAGCAGTTCTTC.

The chain employs TRBV27 and TRBJ1-2, with D possibly matching TRBD1 (5 bases). Trimming pared 4 bases from V and 6 bases from J, leaving 15 bases between. The CDR3 has 14 amino acids. Germline loops: CDR1 MNHEY, CDR2 SMNVEV (reference sequence). CDR3 region: CASSSWTGGDGYTF. The CDR3, as DNA: TGTGCCAGCAGTTCGTGGACGGGGGGGGATGGCTACACCTTC.

The rearrangement links TRBV7-2 to TRBJ2-7, with D possibly matching TRBD2 (5 bases). Germline V gene sequence: CDR1 SGHTA, CDR2 FQGNSA. CDR3 length equals 14 residues. V lost 1 base and J 3 bases, leaving 10 bases between the germline ends. The CDR3 reads CASSLVPGIYEQYF. The CDR3 DNA reads TGTGCCAGCAGCTTAGTGCCGGGAATCTACGAGCAGTACTTC.

This rearrangement joins TRBV5-4 to TRBJ2-7; no firm D call. Germline lookup yields CDR1 SGHNT and CDR2 YYREEE (reference sequence). Trimming shortened V by 1 base and J by 6 bases, and 11 bases separated the two germline ends. The CDR3 extends over 13 amino acids. CDR3 DNA: TGTGCCAGCAGCTTGATGGGGTCGACCGAGCAGTACTTC. This gives the protein CASSLMGSTEQYF. The complete variable domain, with remaining parts taken from reference TRBV5-4 and TRBJ2-7, reads ETGVTQSPTHLIKTRGQQVTLRCSSQSGHNTVSWYQQALGQGPQFIFQYYREEENGRGNFPPRFSGLQFPNYSSELNVNALELDDSALYLCASSLMGSTEQYFGPGTRLTVT.

This clone was seen just once. This rearrangement joins TRBV7-9 to TRBJ1-1; D not resolved. The CDR3 has 16 amino acids. CDR1 is SEHNR, CDR2 FQNEAQ, per germline (reference sequence). V lost 0 bases and J 3 bases, leaving 14 bases between the germline ends. The CDR3 coding sequence is TGTGCCAGCAGCTTAGCGCTTGGGTACGTTGACACTGAAGCTTTCTTT. This gives the protein CASSLALGYVDTEAFF.

Notes on this clone: One end of the junction varies from germline; a read error may be responsible. The gene calls are TRBV15 and TRBJ2-7, with TRBD1 matching over 7 bases. Germline CDR1 is LNHNV and CDR2 is YYDKDF (reference sequence). CDR3 length: 15 residues. DNA for the CDR3: TGTGCCACCAGCAGGTACCGGGACAGCAATTCACCCCTCCACTTC. It encodes CATSRYRDSNSPLHF.

V and J are TRBV27 and TRBJ2-7; perhaps TRBD1 as D (6 bases). The V gene lost 3 bases and the J gene lost 2 bases, with 14 bases spanning the gap. The V gene's germline CDR1 is MNHEY and CDR2 SMNVEV (reference sequence). This CDR3 has 15 amino acids. CDR3 bases: TGTGCCAGCAGTTTCCTGAGGGACACAGCCTACGAGCAGTACTTC. Translated, it gives CASSFLRDTAYEQYF.

The chain couples TRBV5-1 to TRBJ2-3; D is uncertain. Trimming stripped 0 bases from V and 1 base from J, with 12 bases between. Germline CDR1 and CDR2: SGHRS and YFSETQ. The CDR3 extends over 16 amino acids. This CDR3 is CASSLAEVGRTDTQYF. The CDR3, as DNA: TGCGCCAGCAGCTTGGCCGAGGTGGGCCGCACAGATACGCAGTATTTT.